The TCR beta chain described here comes from a study of cytomegalovirus exposure and HLA in healthy donors (dated by TCRdb to 2016 to 2017). A note on the overall study: An earlier analysis of more than 550 of the donors reported approximately 280 Gb of sequence data and 95 million to 130 million unique TCR beta sequences obtained from around 170 million T cells. About 300 gigabases of sequencing data and some 85 million unique TCR sequences were included in an early release covering several hundred HLA-typed donors. Of the roughly 390 genotyped donors, roughly 80% fell in the genetic ancestry cluster associated with self-reported Caucasian donors. The study aimed to test whether cataloging public T cell receptors could reveal signatures of past pathogen exposure. The study profiled the T cell repertoires of some 610 subjects by immunosequencing and related them to cytomegalovirus serostatus. Besides the first cohort of approximately 710 subjects, a separate validation cohort made up of roughly 130 different subjects was used. The study combined high-throughput TCR immunosequencing, statistical association of individual TCRs with disease status, and machine learning to predict cytomegalovirus infection status. A later analysis re-analyzed previously published TCR beta repertoires from roughly 600 donors and added high-resolution HLA genotyping to study TCR occurrence patterns. In the later analysis, no new phenotypic data were used to find candidate immune exposures; instead, reliance was placed on TCR beta sequences and their occurrence across donors. An earlier analysis of some 500 of the donors applied high-throughput TCR beta sequencing to assess whether each TCR beta V gene segment acted as functional or pseudogenic. Donor age, sex, ethnicity and CMV serostatus were compiled alongside the repertoire data. A later genetic analysis used genome-wide SNP genotypes for about 60% of the roughly 700 donors, treating that subset as a discovery cohort. All discovery cohort repertoires had been generated on a single sequencing platform. HLA typing included class I and class II loci at four-digit resolution. The number of donors typed differed by locus, with about 629-640 for A, B, C, DRB1 and DQB1, 522 for DQA1, 606 for DPA1, and around 460 for DPB1. Because of strong linkage in the cohort, roughly five DR-DQ haplotypes were treated as single units for association and clustering. Among 398 genotyped donors of the cohort, an average of about 240,000 unique TCR beta nucleotide sequences were sequenced per donor, roughly 20% of them non-productive. Broad study findings and their caveats: In both the original and validation cohorts, the classifier was reported to diagnose cytomegalovirus status with high specificity and sensitivity. Roughly uniform sequencing depth across donors was assumed in presence/absence analyses, although this assumption may not hold. In a later genetic analysis, a missense DCLRE1C variant was associated with V-gene and J-gene trimming of TCR beta chains, and the association was replicated in an independent cohort. A further reported finding was that TCR beta sequences accurately predicted the HLA-A and HLA-B alleles for most subjects in the first cohort. Most TCR sequences were observed very rarely across donors, whereas some public TCRs were present in many individuals. Only TCR beta chains were sequenced in this cohort, and the absence of alpha or paired-chain data limited detectable features. In vitro tests confirmed that a few of the cytomegalovirus-associated TCR beta chains recognize cytomegalovirus antigens. Several of the top co-occurrence clusters appeared to be linked to parvovirus B19, influenza, CMV and Epstein-Barr virus, according to a later analysis. The authors suggested that the approach could potentially be extended to other disease states and immunological phenotypes. Because some donors lacked HLA typing at each locus, the association tests relied only on the typed subset. In a later analysis, TCR association rates were found to vary across HLA loci, with the most associated TCRs seen for DRB1 alleles and the fewest for HLA-C alleles. Specific HLA alleles were associated with 16,951 TCR beta sequences at a false discovery rate of 0.05 in a later analysis. In a later analysis, most CMV-associated TCR beta chains were found to appear HLA-restricted, with HLA associations seemingly driven largely by CMV exposure. Compared with equally common non-associated chains, HLA-associated TCR beta chains in a later analysis were more clonally expanded and had lower generation probabilities. A cluster of highly shared sequence variants was judged likely to be a technical artifact of the sequencing pipeline. Because counts were too low, 15 to 20 rarely observed V segments, including chromosome 9 orphons, were left out of the earlier analysis of over 550 of the donors. Because the 87-base-pair reads could not distinguish some IMGT-functional V segments, including TRBV6-2 and TRBV6-3, those segments were excluded. Broadly in line with IMGT annotations, most TCR beta V segments showed up in productive rearrangements about 87% or about 30% of the time in an earlier analysis of approximately 640 of the donors. When HLA alleles, especially DR and DQ, strongly co-occurred, attributing TCR associations to individual alleles was difficult. The study listed 170 or so TCR beta chains as associated with cytomegalovirus. Correlated functional status among segregating V segments might be attributable to linkage disequilibrium, but an unknown experimental factor could not be ruled out. CMV serostatus was the only immune exposure information available for the cohort. Compared with the approximately 670-donor mean, donors in an Asian-associated ancestry cluster had fewer N-insertions in productive TCRs, according to a later genetic analysis.

The cohort consisted of 600 to 750 healthy bone marrow donors. At the time of sampling, all cohort members were nominally healthy, though unrecorded immune exposures were likely present. The donor tested CMV seronegative, placing the donor among the 300 to 450 seronegative members of the cohort. A peripheral blood sample was provided by each donor, and peripheral blood mononuclear cells were used for TCR beta sequencing. The Qiagen DNeasy Blood Extraction Kit was used to extract genomic DNA from the blood cell samples. As for this clone: Its specific antigen is unknown. No clone much larger than this one lies a single base away; base qualities are absent.

The CDR3 contains 13 residues, cysteine and phenylalanine counted. Only CDR3 DNA is held: 39 bases, read in frame from base 1. CDR1 is given as MNHEY and CDR2 as SMNVEV, both from the germline V gene (reference sequence). Trimming at the junction amounts to 5 bases on V and 8 bases on J, and the germline ends lie 15 bases apart. The library was obtained by the immunoSEQ multiplex PCR assay. For the multiplex PCR, a mixture combining 60 forward primers for TCR Vbeta segments and 13 reverse primers for TCR Jbeta segments was used. A multiplex PCR assay on genomic DNA amplified the CDR3 region of rearranged TCR beta genes. The Illumina HiSeq System was used to sequence the amplified TCR beta libraries as 87-base-pair reads. The authors' analysis ran thus. In a later analysis, approximately 74 million unique TCR beta chains were counted across the roughly 670 repertoires, and around 10 million of these chains were shared by at least two donors. A nearest-neighbor algorithm error-corrected the raw reads and collapsed the reads into unique sequences, merging closely related sequences to remove PCR and sequencing errors. Alignment of CDR3 sequences to IMGT reference sequences was used to assign V, D and J gene segments. For a sequence to be retained, at least a six-nucleotide match to both a V gene segment and a J gene segment was required. Rearrangements were classified as productive when the CDR3 lacked stop codons and remained in frame with V and J, and all other rearrangements were classified as non-productive. Following IMGT convention, CDR3 was defined as the stretch from the second conserved V-encoded cysteine up to the conserved J-encoded phenylalanine. The earlier analysis of some 550 of the donors excluded any sequence lacking an unambiguous match to a single V gene segment. In an earlier analysis of 450 to 750 of the donors, a V segment was called functional when productive rearrangements were above 56.7%, and segregating when the standard deviation between donors exceeded 5%. A statistical classification framework was built to diagnose cytomegalovirus status from the catalog of TCR beta chain sequences. In a later analysis, TCR nucleotide sequences were compared against IMGT/GENE-DB human TR gene sequences so that V and J genes could be assigned. In a later analysis, CDR3 sequences and most-parsimonious VDJ recombination scenarios were assigned using the TCRdist pipeline. In a later analysis, each TCR beta chain was defined by its CDR3 amino acid sequence together with its V-gene family, and reads lacking a unique V-gene family were excluded. As a way to deal with suspected cross-contamination and a sequencing artifact, a later analysis dropped hundreds of nucleotide sequences that were highly shared and had low generation probability. For each public chain, a later analysis derived a clonal expansion index from normalized ranks of inferred template counts within each repertoire. In a later analysis, generation probabilities were computed using a VDJ recombination model fitted to out-of-frame rearrangements, and the results were checked against IGoR. Hypergeometric tests were used in a later analysis to score TCR-TCR, TCR-HLA and TCR-CMV co-occurrence, with a repertoire-size bias correction applied to the TCR pairs. False discovery rates were estimated in a later analysis by permuting HLA or CMV assignments 20 times. In a later analysis, co-occurring TCRs were grouped with DBSCAN, and TCRdist sequence similarity was added when clustering was performed within HLA-allele-positive subsets. Repertoires with fewer than 30,000 or more than 120,000 public chains were left out of co-occurrence clustering, as were five repertoires with anomalous nucleotide sharing. TCRdb's version of the immuneACCESS table is confined to in-frame rearrangements and falls short of the full clone set. An unresolved V gene accounts for under half of the shortfall where checked; the remainder is of unknown origin. V, J and clone size reflect that table, while D and trimming were determined from the DNA. The sample contains about 85,000 clones, roughly 80% of them found a single time. The ten largest account for roughly 2% of the sample.

The receptor was derived from a boy aged 5 to 17 in good health and CMV-seronegative. Recombination connected TRBV27 to TRBJ1-2; the D gene cannot be named for sure. Source material: PBMCs. CDR3 protein: CASSAQSLEGYTF. The nucleotides read TGTGCCAGCAGTGCACAGAGCCTGGAAGGCTACACCTTC.